In this sample, the clone carrying this T cell receptor beta chain turned up a few times. With constant-segment primers, 5'RACE yielded cDNA libraries of TCR alpha and TCR beta that carried sample barcodes and UMIs. Each CDR3 protein gets one entry after TCRdb re-called the 5' RACE reads with MiXCR. This sample yields approximately 98,000 distinct CDR3 sequences, of which 18% are seen a single time; roughly 5.5% belongs to the top ten. The sample belongs to a study of T-cell memory formation after mild COVID-19. V was clipped by 6 bases and J by 4 bases; unmatched bases: 7. There are 15 residues in the CDR3.

The sample was PBMCs or a T cell subset sorted from them (not recorded which). The chain is built from TRBV12-3 or TRBV12-4 and TRBJ1-3, with 9 positions matching TRBD1. This clonotype was obtained from a man aged 18-30 years who had mild COVID-19 (a few samples of this study predate the infection). Cell type and time point are not known. The DNA for the CDR3 is TGTGCCAGCAGGCAAACACAGGGGGCAGGAAACACCATATATTTT. Translating it yields CASRQTQGAGNTIYF.